The next 22 T cell receptor beta chains were all read from a single sample in a study of T cells after yellow fever vaccination. MiXCR, applied by TCRdb to the 5' RACE reads, yields one record per CDR3 protein. The table includes more than 50,000 distinct CDR3 sequences, around 6.2% detected once. Sequenced material: PBMCs, either bulk or a sorted T-cell subset (CD4+, CD8+, memory, or dextramer-sorted; not recorded which), taken on the day of the yellow fever booster vaccination. The receptors derive from a man aged 18 to 35 who received the YFV17D yellow fever vaccine.

For the CDR3, the DNA is TGTGCCAGCAGCCAAGCCGGAGCCGGGCTAAGGTTACGGGAGACCCAGTACTTC. Amino acids: CASSQAGAGLRLRETQYF. This chain uses TRBV4-2 with TRBJ2-5; no definite D call. This CDR3 has 18 residues. The germline V gene encodes CDR1 LGHNA and CDR2 YNFKEQ. The V end lost 1 base, the J end lost 5 bases, and 23 bases lay between the germline ends.

J is TRBJ2-7 and V is TRBV28; tentatively, D is TRBD1 (6 bases). The V end lost 6 bases, the J end lost 3 bases, and 15 bases lay between the germline ends. The germline V gene encodes CDR1 MDHEN and CDR2 SYDVKM. The CDR3 has 14 amino acids. The CDR3 DNA is TGTGCCAGCAGATCCGGACGGACAGTCTACGAGCAGTACGTC. This gives the protein CASRSGRTVYEQYV.

This clonotype has at least ten counts. J is TRBJ2-1 and V is TRBV18; D unresolved. Germline assignment: CDR1 KGHSH and CDR2 LQKENI. The CDR3 contains 12 residues. Trimming removed 5 bases from V and 6 bases from J, with 8 bases in between. For the CDR3, the DNA is TGTGCCAGCTCATCCACCCCCAATGAGCAGTTCTTC. The encoded protein is CASSSTPNEQFF.

This clonotype was seen many times. CDR3 DNA sequence: TGTGCCAGCAGTTCCGACGACGGGGCCCAAGAGACCCAGTACTTC. Residues: CASSSDDGAQETQYF. The V gene is TRBV7-8, the J gene TRBJ2-5; D possibly uses TRBD1 or TRBD2 (5 bases each). CDR1 SGHVS and CDR2 FQNEAQ come from the germline V gene. Deletions cut 6 bases from V and 1 base from J, with 15 bases between. The CDR3 consists of 15 residues.

Many counts were recorded for this clonotype. The chain carries TRBV29-1 and TRBJ2-1; D is possibly TRBD2 (6 bases). Trimming left V 3 bases short and J 6 bases short, with 18 bases between. The length of the CDR3 is 15 residues. Per the germline V gene, CDR1 is SQVTM and CDR2 is ANQGSEA. The CDR3 spells CSVDAQGGAANEQFF. The CDR3 coding sequence is TGCAGCGTTGATGCTCAGGGAGGTGCGGCCAATGAGCAGTTCTTC.

This clonotype was detected many times. The genes are TRBV9 and TRBJ2-4, with D possibly matching TRBD2 (5 bases). CDR3 length: 14 amino acids. Deletions cut 3 bases from V and 9 bases from J, with 16 bases between. Germline V CDR1 and CDR2: SGDLS, YYNGEE. The CDR3 coding sequence is TGTGCCAGCAGCGAGCGGATTTCTGAGGGCATTCAGTACTTC. Protein product: CASSERISEGIQYF.

This clonotype was counted at least ten times. The chain carries TRBV20-1 and TRBJ2-5, with 9 bases lining up with TRBD1. The CDR3 extends over 11 amino acids. Germline CDR1 and CDR2: DFQATT and SNEGSKA (reference sequence). The CDR3 here is CSGTGQETQYF. CDR3 coding DNA: TGCAGCGGGACAGGGCAAGAGACCCAGTACTTC.

The chain recombines TRBV28 with TRBJ2-3; 8 positions match TRBD2. The CDR3 sequence is 17 residues long. Germline assignment: CDR1 MDHEN and CDR2 SYDVKM. The V and J ends lost 5 bases and 2 bases, in that order; junction bases with no gene match: 12. The DNA for the CDR3 is TGTGCCAGCAGTCCTCTCCCCACTAGCGGCGTCACAGATACGCAGTATTTT. Its protein product is CASSPLPTSGVTDTQYF.

This clonotype has ten or more counts. The genes are TRBV27 and TRBJ2-3; TRBD2 matches at 12 bases. CDR1 MNHEY and CDR2 SMNVEV come from the germline V gene (reference sequence). V shed 8 bases and J 3 bases; nucleotides not matched to a gene: 3. CDR3 length: 14 amino acids. Here the CDR3 reads CASQGLAGTDTQYF. The CDR3 nucleotides are TGTGCCAGCCAAGGACTAGCGGGGACAGATACGCAGTATTTT.

This clonotype turned up a few times. The V call is TRBV12-3 or TRBV12-4, the J call TRBJ2-5; 8 bases match TRBD2. Trimming took 5 bases from V and 2 from J; bases not matched to a gene: 7. This CDR3 contains 15 residues. CDR3 DNA sequence: TGTGCCAGCAGTCCGGGACTAGTCAGTCAAGAGACCCAGTACTTC. Amino acid sequence: CASSPGLVSQETQYF.

The genes are TRBV7-9 and TRBJ1-2, with TRBD1 as a possible D gene (6 bases). Germline V gene data show CDR1 as SEHNR and CDR2 as FQNEAQ (reference sequence). Trimming stripped 2 bases from V and 3 bases from J, with 16 bases between. This CDR3 is 16 amino acids long. The CDR3 loop is CASSLPSRGADYGYTF. The CDR3 DNA reads TGTGCCAGCAGCTTACCCAGTCGGGGGGCGGACTATGGCTACACCTTC.

The CDR3 sequence: CASSQDGGGRNEKLFF. CDR3 in DNA: TGCGCCAGCAGCCAAGATGGGGGGGGTCGGAATGAAAAACTGTTTTTT. The chain combines TRBV4-3 with TRBJ1-4; maybe TRBD1 (5 bases). This CDR3 has 16 residues. Germline values: CDR1 LGHNA, CDR2 YSLEER. V dropped 0 bases and J dropped 5 bases, with 13 bases sitting between them.

There are many counts of this clonotype. The rearrangement joins TRBV7-6 to TRBJ1-2; TRBD1 is a possible D gene (5 bases). Germline values: CDR1 SGHVS, CDR2 FNYEAQ. V gave up 3 bases and J gave up 2 bases, with 16 bases separating them. The length of the CDR3 is 16 residues. CDR3: CASSFADSHKNYGYTF. In nucleotides, the CDR3 is TGTGCCAGCAGCTTCGCCGACAGCCACAAGAACTATGGCTACACCTTC.

The table lists this clonotype with many counts. The rearrangement uses TRBV4-3 and TRBJ1-1; D is undetermined. With 0 bases removed from V and 1 base from J, the gap between germline ends came to 9 bases. Germline loops: CDR1 LGHNA, CDR2 YSLEER. This CDR3 is 15 amino acids long. The chain's CDR3 is CASSQDPLPNTEAFF. CDR3 bases: TGCGCCAGCAGCCAAGACCCACTCCCGAACACTGAAGCTTTCTTT.

This clonotype was found many times. The rearrangement joins TRBV6-6 to TRBJ1-1; D gene uncertain. Trimming took 5 bases from V and 11 from J, leaving 15 bases between them. Germline V CDR1 and CDR2: MNHNY, SVGAGI (reference sequence). The CDR3 sequence is 12 residues long. CDR3 coding DNA: TGTGCCAGCAGTCCCCGGGTGGGTTTGGCTTTCTTT. It encodes CASSPRVGLAFF.

This clonotype has at least ten counts. This chain uses TRBV2 with TRBJ2-4, with TRBD1 as a possible D gene (5 bases). This CDR3 region has 14 residues. Germline CDR1 is SNHLY and CDR2 is FYNNEI. The V gene lost 3 bases and the J gene lost 7 bases, with 13 bases spanning the gap. The CDR3 loop is CASSDHQGSNIQYF. The CDR3 DNA sequence: TGTGCCAGCAGTGATCATCAGGGCTCGAACATTCAGTACTTC.

The genes are TRBV7-2 and TRBJ1-1, with D hard to call. V was trimmed by 5 bases and J by 0 bases, leaving 10 bases between them. CDR1 SGHTA and CDR2 FQGNSA come from the germline V gene. The CDR3 length is 14 residues. The CDR3 DNA sequence: TGTGCCAGCAGCCCCTCAATCCTGAACACTGAAGCTTTCTTT. It is translated as CASSPSILNTEAFF.

The chain is built from TRBV7-9 and TRBJ1-1; 7 bases match TRBD1. V shed 7 bases, J shed 3 bases, and the junction held 8 bases outside the gene matches. This CDR3 has 14 residues. Per germline, CDR1 SEHNR and CDR2 FQNEAQ (reference sequence). The CDR3 spells CASTSGGGDTEAFF. DNA of the CDR3: TGTGCCAGCACCTCAGGGGGAGGGGACACTGAAGCTTTCTTT.

In this sample, this clonotype turned up many times. CDR3 DNA: TGTGCCAGCAGTATGGTGGGTGAGCAGTTCTTC. As protein: CASSMVGEQFF. The chain is built from TRBV5-5 and TRBJ2-1; no firm D call. This CDR3 comprises 11 residues. The germline CDR1 and CDR2 sequences are SGHKS and YYEKEE (reference sequence). The V and J ends lost 5 bases and 9 bases respectively, with 9 bases between them.

In its sample, this clonotype was seen a few times. V gene TRBV27 combines with J gene TRBJ1-1; the D is unclear. Germline assignment: CDR1 MNHEY and CDR2 SMNVEV (reference sequence). The CDR3 spans 13 residues. Trimming took off 3 bases at V and 0 bases at J, with 5 bases between the two ends. CDR3 protein: CASSFSLNTEAFF. DNA for the CDR3: TGTGCCAGCAGTTTCAGCTTGAACACTGAAGCTTTCTTT.

This clonotype was seen repeatedly, ten times or more. This rearrangement joins TRBV7-9 to TRBJ2-1; D might be TRBD1 (6 bases). V gave up 6 bases and J gave up 3 bases, with 9 bases separating them. The germline V gene encodes CDR1 SEHNR and CDR2 FQNEAQ (reference sequence). The CDR3 extends over 13 amino acids. Here the CDR3 reads CASRRTDYNEQFF. CDR3 bases: TGTGCCAGCAGGAGGACAGACTACAATGAGCAGTTCTTC.

This sequence joins TRBV7-3 and TRBJ2-1; TRBD2 aligns across 11 bases. V trimming: 3 bases; J trimming: 8 bases; junction bases outside the gene matches: 9. The CDR3 extends over 16 amino acids. Germline CDR1 SGHTA, CDR2 FQGTGA. CDR3 sequence (DNA): TGTGCCAGCAGCTTGGGACTAGCGGACCTCTCCTATGAGCAGTTCTTC. Translation gives CASSLGLADLSYEQFF. The entire variable domain, with the rest obtained from reference TRBV7-3 and TRBJ2-1, is as follows: GAGVSQTPSNKVTEKGKYVELRCDPISGHTALYWYRQSLGQGPEFLIYFQGTGAADDSGLPNDRFFAVRPEGSVSTLKIQRTERGDSAVYLCASSLGLADLSYEQFFGPGTRLTVL.